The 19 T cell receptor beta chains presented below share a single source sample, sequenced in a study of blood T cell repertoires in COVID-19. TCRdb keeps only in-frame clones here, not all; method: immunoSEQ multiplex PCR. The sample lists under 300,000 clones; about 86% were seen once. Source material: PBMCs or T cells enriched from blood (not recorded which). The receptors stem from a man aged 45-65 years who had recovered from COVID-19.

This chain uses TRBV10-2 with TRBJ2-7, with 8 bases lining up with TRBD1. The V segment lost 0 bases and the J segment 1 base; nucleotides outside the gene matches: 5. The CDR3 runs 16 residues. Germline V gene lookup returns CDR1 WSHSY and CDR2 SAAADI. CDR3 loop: CASSESVRTGSYEQYF. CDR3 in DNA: TGCGCCAGCAGTGAGTCTGTTAGGACAGGGTCCTACGAGCAGTACTTC.

CDR3 sequence (DNA): TGTGCCAGCAGCCTACCGGGGGCAGGGGGATCGTATGGCTACACCTTC. Encoded protein: CASSLPGAGGSYGYTF. The chain recombines TRBV6-2 or TRBV6-3 with TRBJ1-2, with 7 positions matching TRBD1. The CDR3 covers 16 residues. The V gene end was trimmed by 6 bases and the J gene end by 5 bases; junction bases not matched to a gene: 15. Germline V gives CDR1 MNHEY, CDR2 SVGEGT.

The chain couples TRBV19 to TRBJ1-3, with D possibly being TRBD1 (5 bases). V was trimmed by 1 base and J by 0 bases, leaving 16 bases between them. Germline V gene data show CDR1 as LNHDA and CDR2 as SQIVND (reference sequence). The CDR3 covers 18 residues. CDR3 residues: CASSIARRQTFSGNTIYF. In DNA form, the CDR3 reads TGTGCCAGTAGTATAGCAAGACGACAGACTTTCTCTGGAAACACCATATATTTT. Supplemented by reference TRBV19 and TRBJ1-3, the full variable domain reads DGGITQSPKYLFRKEGQNVTLSCEQNLNHDAMYWYRQDPGQGLRLIYYSQIVNDFQKGDIAEGYSVSREKKESFPLTVTSAQKNPTAFYLCASSIARRQTFSGNTIYFGEGSWLTVV.

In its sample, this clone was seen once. The chain's CDR3 is CASSAPFGTLSNEQFF. The DNA for the CDR3 is TGTGCCAGCAGTGCCCCCTTTGGGACTCTTTCTAATGAGCAGTTCTTC. J is TRBJ2-1 and V is TRBV6-1, with a weak D call TRBD2 (6 bases). CDR1 is MNHNS, CDR2 SASEGT, per germline. The CDR3 runs 16 residues. The V end lost 4 bases, the J end lost 7 bases, and 20 bases lay between the germline ends.

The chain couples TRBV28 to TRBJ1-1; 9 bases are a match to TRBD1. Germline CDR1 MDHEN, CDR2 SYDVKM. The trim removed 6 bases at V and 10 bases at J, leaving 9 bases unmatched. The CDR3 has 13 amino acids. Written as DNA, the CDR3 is TGTGCCAGCAGAGCACGGGACAGGGTGGCAGCTTTCTTT. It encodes CASRARDRVAAFF.

The CDR3 sequence: CASSIQGGLGTDTQYF. The CDR3 DNA sequence: TGTGCCAGCAGTATCCAGGGGGGACTAGGCACAGATACGCAGTATTTT. The chain is built from TRBV28 and TRBJ2-3; maybe TRBD2 (8 bases). V was clipped by 5 bases and J by 1 base, with 16 bases between them. Per germline, CDR1 MDHEN and CDR2 SYDVKM. The CDR3 extends over 16 amino acids.

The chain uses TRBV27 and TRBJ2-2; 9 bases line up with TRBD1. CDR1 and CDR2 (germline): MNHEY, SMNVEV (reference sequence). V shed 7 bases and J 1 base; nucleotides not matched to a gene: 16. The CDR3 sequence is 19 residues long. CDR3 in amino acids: CASTSFGGTGSLNTGELFF. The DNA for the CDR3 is TGTGCCAGCACCTCCTTTGGAGGGACAGGGAGCCTGAACACCGGGGAGCTGTTTTTT.

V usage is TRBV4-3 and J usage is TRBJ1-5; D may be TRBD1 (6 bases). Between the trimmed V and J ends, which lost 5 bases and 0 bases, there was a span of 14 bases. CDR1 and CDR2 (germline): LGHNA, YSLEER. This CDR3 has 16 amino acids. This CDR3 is CASSNRTDYSNQPQHF. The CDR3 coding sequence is TGCGCCAGCAGCAATAGGACAGACTATAGCAATCAGCCCCAGCATTTT.

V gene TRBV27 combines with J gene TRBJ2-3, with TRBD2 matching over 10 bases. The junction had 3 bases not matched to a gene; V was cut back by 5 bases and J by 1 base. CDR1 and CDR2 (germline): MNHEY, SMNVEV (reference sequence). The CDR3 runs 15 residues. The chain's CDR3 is CASSELAGRTDTQYF. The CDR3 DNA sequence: TGTGCCAGCAGTGAACTAGCGGGACGCACAGATACGCAGTATTTT.

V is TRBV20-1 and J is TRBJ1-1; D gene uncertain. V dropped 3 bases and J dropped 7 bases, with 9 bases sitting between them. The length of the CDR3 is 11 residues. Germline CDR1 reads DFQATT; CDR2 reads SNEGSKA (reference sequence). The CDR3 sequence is CSASGHDEAFF. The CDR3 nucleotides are TGCAGTGCTAGTGGGCATGATGAAGCTTTCTTT.

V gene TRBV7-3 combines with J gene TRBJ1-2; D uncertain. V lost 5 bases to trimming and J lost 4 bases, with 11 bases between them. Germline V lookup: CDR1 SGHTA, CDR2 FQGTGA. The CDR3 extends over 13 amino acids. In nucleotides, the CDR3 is TGTGCCAGCAGCCCTTCCGGAGCCTATGGCTACACCTTC. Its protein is CASSPSGAYGYTF.

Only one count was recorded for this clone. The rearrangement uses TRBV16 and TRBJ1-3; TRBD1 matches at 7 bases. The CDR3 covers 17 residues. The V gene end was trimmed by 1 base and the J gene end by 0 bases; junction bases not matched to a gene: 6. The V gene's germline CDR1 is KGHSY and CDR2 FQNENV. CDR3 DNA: TGTGCCAGCAGCCAATTCCCGGGACAGCCCTCTGGAAACACCATATATTTT. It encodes CASSQFPGQPSGNTIYF.

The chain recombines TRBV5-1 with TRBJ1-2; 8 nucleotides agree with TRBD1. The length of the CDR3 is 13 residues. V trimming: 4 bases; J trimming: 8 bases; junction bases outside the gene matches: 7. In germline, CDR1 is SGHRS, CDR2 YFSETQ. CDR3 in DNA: TGCGCCAGCAGCCTAGACAGGGGAGAGGGCTACACCTTC. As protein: CASSLDRGEGYTF.

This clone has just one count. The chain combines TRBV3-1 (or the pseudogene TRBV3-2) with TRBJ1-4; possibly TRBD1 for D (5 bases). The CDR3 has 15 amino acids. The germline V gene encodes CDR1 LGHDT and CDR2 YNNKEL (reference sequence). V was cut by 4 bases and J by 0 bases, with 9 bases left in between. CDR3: CASSRRGATNEKLFF. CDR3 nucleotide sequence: TGTGCCAGCAGCCGAAGGGGCGCAACTAATGAAAAACTGTTTTTT.

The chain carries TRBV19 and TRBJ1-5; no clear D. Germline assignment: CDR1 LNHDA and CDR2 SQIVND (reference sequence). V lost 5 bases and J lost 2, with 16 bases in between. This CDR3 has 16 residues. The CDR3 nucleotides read TGTGCCAGTAGTCCACTGGGAGGGAGGGGCAATCAGCCCCAGCATTTT. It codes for CASSPLGGRGNQPQHF. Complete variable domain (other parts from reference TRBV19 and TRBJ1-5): DGGITQSPKYLFRKEGQNVTLSCEQNLNHDAMYWYRQDPGQGLRLIYYSQIVNDFQKGDIAEGYSVSREKKESFPLTVTSAQKNPTAFYLCASSPLGGRGNQPQHFGDGTRLSIL.

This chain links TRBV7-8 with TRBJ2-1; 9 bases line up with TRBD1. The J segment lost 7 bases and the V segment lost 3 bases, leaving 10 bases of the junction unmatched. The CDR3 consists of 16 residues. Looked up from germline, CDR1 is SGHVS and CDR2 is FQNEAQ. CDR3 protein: CASSFTGTGKLNEQFF. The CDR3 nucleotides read TGTGCCAGCAGCTTTACCGGGACAGGGAAATTAAATGAGCAGTTCTTC.

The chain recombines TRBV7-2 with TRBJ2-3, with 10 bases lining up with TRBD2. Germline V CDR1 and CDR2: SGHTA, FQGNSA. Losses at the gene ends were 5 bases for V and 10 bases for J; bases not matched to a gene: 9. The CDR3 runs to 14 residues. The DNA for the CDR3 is TGTGCCAGCAGCCCCCCGGGACTAGCGTACCCGCAGTATTTT. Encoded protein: CASSPPGLAYPQYF.

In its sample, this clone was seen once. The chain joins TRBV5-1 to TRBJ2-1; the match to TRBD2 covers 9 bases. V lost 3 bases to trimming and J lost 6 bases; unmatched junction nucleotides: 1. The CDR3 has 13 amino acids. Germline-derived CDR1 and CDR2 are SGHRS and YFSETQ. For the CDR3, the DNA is TGCGCCAGCAGCTCGACTAGCGGCAATGAGCAGTTCTTC. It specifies CASSSTSGNEQFF.

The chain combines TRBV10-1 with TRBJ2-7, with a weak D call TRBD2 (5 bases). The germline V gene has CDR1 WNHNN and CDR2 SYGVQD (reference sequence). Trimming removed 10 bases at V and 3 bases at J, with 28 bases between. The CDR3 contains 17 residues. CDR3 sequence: CATSPGIGLGSGYEQYF. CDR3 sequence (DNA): TGCGCCACTTCTCCGGGGATAGGGCTAGGTTCGGGCTACGAGCAGTACTTC.